The 5 T cell receptor beta chains below come from one sample, sequenced in a study of blood T cells in healthy people across ages. Together with a sample-barcoded 5' primer, a J-beta primer mix was included in a second PCR lasting about 6 to 12 cycles. TCRdb itself ran the 5' RACE reads through MiXCR, one entry per CDR3 protein. The top ten hold 7.9% of the sample, which has 1.5 million or so distinct CDR3 sequences, around two fifths seen once. Sequencing was carried out using blood. The receptors were sampled from a woman aged 18-30 years in good health.

The chain uses TRBV20-1 and TRBJ1-4; the D is unclear. CDR3 length equals 11 residues. The germline gives CDR1 DFQATT, CDR2 SNEGSKA (reference sequence). The V end was cut by 3 bases, the J end by 14 bases, with 13 bases between. CDR3 sequence (DNA): TGCAGTGCTAGTTCCGCCTATTCTCTGTTTTTT. Residues: CSASSAYSLFF.

This clonotype has at least ten counts. This chain uses TRBV12-3 or TRBV12-4 with TRBJ1-1; D is uncertain. The CDR3 spans 13 residues. Trimming shortened V by 8 bases and J by 4 bases, and 14 bases separated the two germline ends. The CDR3 DNA reads TGTGCCAGCGCCTGGCTGTCGGCCACTGAAGCTTTCTTT. This gives the protein CASAWLSATEAFF.

The sample holds a few counts of this clonotype. The V call is TRBV2, the J call TRBJ2-5; 7 positions agree with TRBD1. There are 16 residues in the CDR3. Germline CDR1 SNHLY, CDR2 FYNNEI. Germline trimming cut 6 bases from V and 2 bases from J; bases unmatched to any gene: 12. CDR3 DNA sequence: TGTGCCAGCAGACCCGGACAGGCGATTGTACAAGAGACCCAGTACTTC. Protein product: CASRPGQAIVQETQYF.

The chain links TRBV12-5 to TRBJ2-3; 7 bases fit TRBD1. CDR3 length: 15 residues. CDR1 is LGHNT, CDR2 FRNRAP, per germline. The J segment lost 5 bases and the V segment lost 6 bases, leaving 11 bases of the junction unmatched. This CDR3 is CASGDGQVFGDTQYF. CDR3 DNA: TGTGCTAGTGGGGATGGACAGGTTTTTGGAGATACGCAGTATTTT.

This sequence joins TRBV5-1 and TRBJ1-2; no clear D gene. This CDR3 spans 13 amino acids. The V end was cut by 0 bases, the J end by 8 bases, with 11 bases between. CDR1 and CDR2 (germline): SGHRS, YFSETQ. The CDR3 bases are TGCGCCAGCAGCTTGGCCTACCAACAAGGCTACACCTTC. Residues: CASSLAYQQGYTF.